This passage covers 24 T cell receptor beta chains from one sample sequenced in a study of identical twins. TCRdb re-called the 5' RACE reads with MiXCR, one entry per CDR3 protein. Of some 300,000 distinct CDR3 sequences listed, 9% to 15% were seen once; the top ten hold 6% to 9%. Another study also made use of these data, one on yellow fever vaccine responses in identical twins.

The source material was CD8+ T cells sorted from blood. The origin of the receptors is a woman in her late teens or twenties in good health.

This clonotype showed up just a few times. Here the CDR3 reads CSVGPRGLNTEAFF. The CDR3 DNA reads as TGCAGCGTTGGTCCCAGGGGGCTAAACACTGAAGCTTTCTTT. The chain joins TRBV29-1 to TRBJ1-1; TRBD1 agrees at 8 bases. The trim removed 4 bases at V and 2 bases at J, leaving 6 bases unmatched. The CDR3 covers 14 residues. Germline V gene data show CDR1 as SQVTM and CDR2 as ANQGSEA.

This clonotype was counted between two and nine times. The J gene is TRBJ2-1, the V gene TRBV29-1, with 11 bases that match TRBD2. V shed 8 bases, J shed 0 bases, and the junction held 15 bases outside the gene matches. Germline loops: CDR1 SQVTM, CDR2 ANQGSEA. This CDR3 region has 18 residues. In nucleotides, the CDR3 is TGCAGCTCGAGCCCGCGGCCACTAGCGGGGGCCTCCTACAATGAGCAGTTCTTC. Its translation: CSSSPRPLAGASYNEQFF.

This chain uses TRBV20-1 with TRBJ2-7, with D unclear. Looked up from germline, CDR1 is DFQATT and CDR2 is SNEGSKA (reference sequence). The CDR3 spans 13 residues. Trimming removed 3 bases from V and 5 bases from J, with 14 bases in between. CDR3 DNA sequence: TGCAGTGCTAGTGTCCCCTCGGATAACGAGCAGTACGTC. The encoded protein is CSASVPSDNEQYV.

This clonotype showed up just a few times. The CDR3 is CASSSEGQGYGYTF. The DNA for the CDR3 is TGTGCCAGCAGTTCGGAAGGACAGGGCTATGGCTACACCTTC. The gene calls are TRBV27 and TRBJ1-2; 8 bases are shared with TRBD1. CDR1 and CDR2 (germline): MNHEY, SMNVEV (reference sequence). J was trimmed by 4 bases and V by 4 bases; bases with no gene match: 5. The CDR3 loop spans 14 amino acids.

This clonotype was seen ten or more times. The V and J genes are TRBV3-1 and TRBJ2-3, with TRBD2 matching over 9 bases. Per germline, CDR1 LGHDT and CDR2 YNNKEL (reference sequence). V was pared by 1 base and J by 8 bases, with 7 bases of the junction left unmatched. CDR3 length: 15 amino acids. The CDR3 loop is CASSQVISGGPTQYF. The CDR3 coding sequence is TGTGCCAGCAGCCAAGTGATTAGCGGGGGACCTACGCAGTATTTT.

The gene calls are TRBV13 and TRBJ2-3, with 7 bases that match TRBD2. The CDR3 is 13 amino acids. Germline V gene lookup returns CDR1 PRHDT and CDR2 FYEKMQ (reference sequence). With V trimmed by 5 bases and J by 4 bases, 3 bases remained unmatched. In DNA, the CDR3 is TGTGCCAGCAGCGGGACTAATTCAGATACGCAGTATTTT. Translation: CASSGTNSDTQYF.

The rearrangement uses TRBV5-6 and TRBJ2-7; no firm D call. This CDR3 region has 11 residues. V lost 2 bases and J lost 7, with 7 bases in between. Germline assignment: CDR1 SGHDT and CDR2 YYEEEE. The CDR3 reads CASSFGREQYF. The CDR3 DNA reads as TGTGCCAGCAGCTTTGGGCGGGAGCAGTACTTC.

This sequence joins TRBV6-5 and TRBJ2-3; D not certain. Between the trimmed V and J ends, which lost 0 bases and 3 bases, there was a span of 7 bases. This CDR3 comprises 14 residues. Germline CDR1 and CDR2: MNHEY and SVGAGI. CDR3 sequence reads: CASSYSLETDTQYF. DNA of the CDR3: TGTGCCAGCAGTTACTCGTTGGAAACAGATACGCAGTATTTT.

This clonotype was counted a few times. The CDR3 sequence is CASRRQPSGTGGEQYV. In nucleotides, the CDR3 is TGTGCCAGCAGACGACAACCCTCCGGGACAGGGGGCGAGCAGTACGTC. J is TRBJ2-7 and V is TRBV6-1, with 11 bases fitting TRBD1. The CDR3 totals 16 residues. Germline V gives CDR1 MNHNS, CDR2 SASEGT. The J segment lost 6 bases and the V segment lost 6 bases, leaving 13 bases of the junction unmatched.

This clonotype was seen a few times. This chain links TRBV29-1 with TRBJ2-2; TRBD2 matches 11 bases. This CDR3 contains 15 residues. Germline V CDR1 and CDR2: SQVTM, ANQGSEA. Trimming cost V 3 bases and J 4 bases; bases outside gene matches: 4. This CDR3 reads CSVETSGIGTGELFF. The CDR3 nucleotides read TGCAGCGTTGAGACTAGCGGGATCGGCACCGGGGAGCTGTTTTTT.

This clonotype was recorded many times. J is TRBJ2-2 and V is TRBV12-3 or TRBV12-4; 8 nucleotides match TRBD2. V shed 4 bases and J 6 bases; nucleotides not matched to a gene: 10. The CDR3 loop spans 16 amino acids. CDR3 region: CASSWRAGGKPGELFF. CDR3 DNA sequence: TGTGCCAGCAGTTGGCGGGCGGGGGGTAAACCCGGGGAGCTGTTTTTT.

This sequence joins TRBV21-1 and TRBJ1-1; the table calls TRBD1, which could not be checked here. TRBV21-1 is marked as a pseudogene. The CDR3 extends over 13 amino acids. This chain's CDR3 is CASTKRTATEAFF. CDR3 coding DNA: TGTGCCAGCACCAAAAGGACAGCCACTGAAGCTTTCTTT.

Details on this clonotype: A read error is possible here, since a much larger clone lies one base away. The chain is built from TRBV11-3 and TRBJ2-2; 8 bases are a match to TRBD1. CDR3 length equals 13 residues. V was pared by 5 bases and J by 6 bases, with 2 bases of the junction left unmatched. Germline CDR1 SGHNT, CDR2 YENEEA. The CDR3 spells CASSTTGAGELFF. In nucleotides, the CDR3 is TGTGCCAGCAGCACGACAGGGGCCGGGGAGCTGTTTTTT. Supplemented by reference TRBV11-3 and TRBJ2-2, the full variable domain reads EAGVVQSPRYKIIEKKQPVAFWCNPISGHNTLYWYLQNLGQGPELLIRYENEEAVDDSQLPKDRFSAERLKGVDSTLKIQPAELGDSAVYLCASSTTGAGELFFGEGSRLTVL.

This chain links TRBV5-1 with TRBJ1-1; D might be TRBD1 (5 bases). Germline loops: CDR1 SGHRS, CDR2 YFSETQ. Trimming cost V 4 bases and J 6 bases, with 13 bases left between them. This CDR3 is 13 amino acids long. CDR3 nucleotides: TGCGCCAGCAGCGACCGGGACGGCCCTGAAGCTTTCTTT. Amino acids: CASSDRDGPEAFF. The full variable domain, with the rest looked up from reference TRBV5-1 and TRBJ1-1, is KAGVTQTPRYLIKTRGQQVTLSCSPISGHRSVSWYQQTPGQGLQFLFEYFSETQRNKGNFPGRFSGRQFSNSRSEMNVSTLELGDSALYLCASSDRDGPEAFFGQGTRLTVV.

In its sample, this clonotype was seen a few times. The chain links TRBV11-2 to TRBJ2-7; the match to TRBD2 covers 8 bases. V trimming: 0 bases; J trimming: 2 bases; junction bases outside the gene matches: 12. The CDR3 is made up of 18 amino acids. Germline loops: CDR1 SGHAT, CDR2 FQNNGV. The CDR3 nucleotides read TGTGCCAGCAGCTTAGATGGCTCTCTAGCGGGCCCTACCTACGAGCAGTACGTC. Protein product: CASSLDGSLAGPTYEQYV.

This clonotype was picked up many times. The V call is TRBV20-1, the J call TRBJ2-7; D may be TRBD1 (5 bases). The germline V gene encodes CDR1 DFQATT and CDR2 SNEGSKA (reference sequence). V lost 0 bases and J lost 3, with 12 bases in between. This CDR3 contains 14 residues. The CDR3: CSARDSQGDYEQYV. The CDR3 DNA reads as TGCAGTGCTAGAGATTCTCAGGGTGACTACGAGCAGTACGTC.

This clonotype has just a few counts. V usage is TRBV7-9 and J usage is TRBJ1-2; D possibly corresponds to TRBD1 (5 bases). Trimming took 4 bases from V and 7 from J, leaving 13 bases between them. This CDR3 has 13 amino acids. Germline V CDR1 and CDR2: SEHNR, FQNEAQ (reference sequence). The CDR3 reads CASSSGASGGYTF. In nucleotides, the CDR3 is TGTGCCAGCAGCTCCGGGGCTAGTGGTGGCTACACCTTC.

This clonotype came up a few times. This sequence joins TRBV6-1 and TRBJ2-2; no definite D call. V was pared by 0 bases and J by 9 bases, with 11 bases between. This CDR3 contains 14 residues. Germline V gene data show CDR1 as MNHNS and CDR2 as SASEGT. The CDR3 region is CASSEARHVRELFF. The DNA for the CDR3 is TGTGCCAGCAGTGAAGCGCGGCACGTGCGGGAGCTGTTTTTT.

This clonotype appeared a few times. The rearrangement joins TRBV24-1 to TRBJ2-7; TRBD1 might be the D (6 bases). Trimming stripped 8 bases from V and 0 bases from J, with 7 bases between. The CDR3 totals 12 residues. Germline loops: CDR1 KGHDR, CDR2 SFDVKD. The CDR3 protein is CATKGDSYEQYF. CDR3 nucleotides: TGTGCCACCAAGGGGGACTCCTACGAGCAGTACTTC.

CDR3 nucleotide sequence: TGCAGTGCAACCACCGGGACTCCCGGATCAGCCTACGAGCAGTACTTC. Amino acids: CSATTGTPGSAYEQYF. The chain has TRBV20-1 and TRBJ2-7, with D maybe TRBD2 (6 bases). Trimming pared 6 bases from V and 2 bases from J, leaving 23 bases between. The CDR3 has 16 residues. CDR1 is DFQATT and CDR2 is SNEGSKA in the germline V gene (reference sequence).

Ten or more counts support this clonotype. J is TRBJ2-3 and V is TRBV5-1; no clear D. The germline V gene has CDR1 SGHRS and CDR2 YFSETQ. The V end was cut by 4 bases, the J end by 0 bases, with 9 bases between. The CDR3 has 14 amino acids. DNA for the CDR3: TGCGCCAGCAGCCCTGTCCTAAGCACAGATACGCAGTATTTT. Translating it yields CASSPVLSTDTQYF.

This clonotype was seen more than once but under ten times. The chain employs TRBV4-1 and TRBJ2-2; D unclear. V was trimmed by 2 bases and J by 2 bases, leaving 6 bases between them. This CDR3 has 14 amino acids. Germline assignment: CDR1 MGHRA and CDR2 YSYEKL. This CDR3 reads CASSQTQNTGELFF. The CDR3 DNA is TGCGCCAGCAGCCAAACCCAAAACACCGGGGAGCTGTTTTTT.

The chain joins TRBV11-2 to TRBJ2-5; D remains ambiguous. The CDR3 contains 13 residues. V lost 0 bases and J 5 bases, leaving 7 bases between the germline ends. Germline lookup yields CDR1 SGHAT and CDR2 FQNNGV. The CDR3 region has the DNA TGTGCCAGCAGCTTAGAAGTATCGGAGACCCAGTACTTC. This gives the protein CASSLEVSETQYF.

The rearrangement links TRBV7-7 to TRBJ2-3; 10 positions agree with TRBD2. With V trimmed by 0 bases and J by 6 bases, 6 bases remained unmatched. The CDR3 consists of 16 residues. Germline V lookup: CDR1 SSHAT, CDR2 FNYEAQ (reference sequence). In nucleotides, the CDR3 is TGTGCCAGCAGCTTAGCGTTAGCGGGGGGAGAGGATACGCAGTATTTT. It yields the protein CASSLALAGGEDTQYF.